This TCR beta chain was captured by sequencing in a study of shared clonotypes between healthy human individuals. The wider study: Serving as donors were two women and three men, whose ages spanned 18 to 49. Study-wide results and limits: Naive subsets generally had larger estimated richness than memory subsets.

The CDR3 runs to 15 residues. Trimming pared 3 bases from V and 1 base from J, leaving 10 bases between. Germline V CDR1 and CDR2: SGHNT, YENEEA. A remark on this clone: What it binds is unknown.

Sorted-subset replicate PCR reactions were performed with approximately 200 ng DNA, corresponding to tens of thousands of T cell genomes. Original analysis: As immunoSEQ supplied junction-only sequences (without quality scores), filtering differed. TCRdb keeps only in-frame clones here, not all; method: immunoSEQ multiplex PCR. V, J and clone size were drawn from that table, and D and trimming were deduced from the DNA. The sample has around 2.1 million clones, roughly 95% seen once. Sequencing was carried out using naive CD4+ T cells sorted from blood. Subset reported: CD45RA+ positively selected. The chain couples TRBV11-3 to TRBJ1-5, with a possible D match to TRBD1 (5 bases). The sequence was collected from a man younger than 35 in good health. CDR3 loop: CASSFSRESNQPQHF. The CDR3 DNA reads TGTGCCAGCAGCTTTTCCAGGGAGAGCAATCAGCCCCAGCATTTT.